This T cell receptor beta chain was identified in a study of identical twins. Study-wide results and caveats: Zero-insertion analyses might be partly confounded by invariant T cells like MAIT and iNKT.

In regard to this clonotype: Its antigen is unknown.

One entry per CDR3 protein, called by TCRdb with MiXCR from the 5' RACE reads. The repertoire has around 220,000 distinct CDR3 sequences, about 14% of them found once; the top ten carry approximately 8.2%. CDR3 length equals 14 residues. Trimming cost V 6 bases and J 2 bases; bases outside gene matches: 6. The sequence was collected from a woman aged 18-29 years in good health. The rearrangement joins TRBV12-3 or TRBV12-4 to TRBJ2-7; 8 bases map to TRBD2. Sequencing input: memory (CD45RO+) T cells sorted from blood. The CDR3 bases are TGTGCCAGCAGCTGGGGACTAGTCCCCTACGAGCAGTACTTC. Protein product: CASSWGLVPYEQYF.